The 27 T cell receptor beta chains below all came from one sample that was sequenced in a study of control samples from healthy donors and cancer patients. Profiled with immunoSEQ multiplex PCR; TCRdb holds only in-frame clones, not every one. The sample records 150,000 to 200,000 clones, 91% being singletons. The material sequenced was blood. The receptors originated from a woman in her twenties or thirties in good health.

This chain links TRBV11-3 with TRBJ2-3, with a tentative D call TRBD2 (7 bases). The CDR3 sequence is 15 residues long. Per germline, CDR1 SGHNT and CDR2 YENEEA. With 1 base removed from V and 4 bases from J, the gap between germline ends came to 12 bases. The CDR3 here is CASSLAGGPADTQYF. CDR3 bases: TGTGCCAGCAGCTTAGCGGGGGGCCCTGCAGATACGCAGTATTTT.

The V and J genes are TRBV7-2 and TRBJ2-7; 9 bases map to TRBD1. Germline V gene sequence: CDR1 SGHTA, CDR2 FQGNSA. The trim removed 6 bases at V and 2 bases at J, leaving 5 bases unmatched. CDR3 length: 14 residues. The DNA of the CDR3 is TGTGCCAGCAGACCCGGGACAGGGACCTACGAGCAGTACTTC. It specifies CASRPGTGTYEQYF.

The chain uses TRBV19 and TRBJ2-1; tentative D call: TRBD1 (6 bases). This CDR3 comprises 13 residues. The V and J ends lost 4 bases and 3 bases respectively, with 7 bases between them. Germline lookup yields CDR1 LNHDA and CDR2 SQIVND (reference sequence). The CDR3 protein is CASSTQGYNEQFF. The CDR3 region has the DNA TGTGCCAGTAGTACACAGGGCTACAATGAGCAGTTCTTC.

The rearrangement uses TRBV7-2 and TRBJ2-2; D ambiguous. Germline V gene data show CDR1 as SGHTA and CDR2 as FQGNSA. V was clipped by 4 bases and J by 5 bases, with 14 bases between them. The CDR3 consists of 15 residues. CDR3 DNA sequence: TGTGCCAGCAGCTCCAGGACCTTTTCTACCGGGGAGCTGTTTTTT. As protein: CASSSRTFSTGELFF.

J is TRBJ2-5 and V is TRBV28, with 11 bases lining up with TRBD1. Germline V gene lookup returns CDR1 MDHEN and CDR2 SYDVKM. V shed 5 bases, J shed 5 bases, and the junction held 7 bases outside the gene matches. The CDR3 length is 15 residues. CDR3 sequence (DNA): TGTGCCAGCAGTAAAGGACAGGGGGCGGTGGAGACCCAGTACTTC. This translates into CASSKGQGAVETQYF.

The chain couples TRBV27 to TRBJ2-1; no clear D. CDR3 length: 13 residues. Trimming removed 2 bases from V and 4 bases from J, with 6 bases in between. Germline V lookup: CDR1 MNHEY, CDR2 SMNVEV (reference sequence). CDR3 sequence reads: CASSLQEYNEQFF. CDR3 nucleotide sequence: TGTGCCAGCAGTTTACAGGAGTACAATGAGCAGTTCTTC.

The J gene is TRBJ2-3, the V gene TRBV6-4, with 14 positions matching TRBD2. Germline V gene sequence: CDR1 MRHNA, CDR2 SNTAGT. The V gene end was trimmed by 4 bases and the J gene end by 10 bases; junction bases not matched to a gene: 1. The length of the CDR3 is 13 residues. Written as DNA, the CDR3 is TGTGCCAGCAGTGGACTAGCGGGAGGGTCGCAGTATTTT. It codes for CASSGLAGGSQYF.

This chain connects TRBV5-6 to TRBJ1-5; 10 bases fit TRBD1. Germline loops: CDR1 SGHDT, CDR2 YYEEEE. Unmatched junction bases numbered 7, after V lost 2 bases and J lost 2 bases. The CDR3 has 17 amino acids. The CDR3 nucleotides are TGTGCCAGCAGCTTTATGACAGGGGGCGCGGGCAATCAGCCCCAGCATTTT. This translates into CASSFMTGGAGNQPQHF.

About this clone: Other DNA sequences within the sample encode an identical CDR3. This sequence joins TRBV3-1 (or the pseudogene TRBV3-2) and TRBJ1-1; no firm D call. Germline CDR1 LGHDT, CDR2 YNNKEL (reference sequence). The CDR3 has 13 amino acids. Trimming stripped 1 base from V and 1 base from J, with 4 bases between. CDR3 DNA: TGTGCCAGCAGCCAAGGCAGGAACACTGAAGCTTTCTTT. Translating gives CASSQGRNTEAFF.

J is TRBJ2-3 and V is TRBV5-1; 7 bases are a match to TRBD2. The CDR3 is made up of 16 amino acids. Germline loops: CDR1 SGHRS, CDR2 YFSETQ. Trimming at V came to 0 bases and at J to 0 bases, leaving 4 bases not matched to a gene. In nucleotides, the CDR3 is TGCGCCAGCAGCTTGGGGACTAGGCGAAGCACAGATACGCAGTATTTT. This codes for CASSLGTRRSTDTQYF.

V gene TRBV28 combines with J gene TRBJ2-1; TRBD1 agrees at 8 bases. This CDR3 is 10 amino acids long. From germline, CDR1 is MDHEN and CDR2 SYDVKM. V dropped 7 bases and J dropped 12; count of bases not matched to a gene: 2. In DNA, the CDR3 is TGTGCCAGCAAGGGGACAGGGCAGTTCTTC. Its protein product is CASKGTGQFF.

The chain recombines TRBV7-9 with TRBJ2-3; TRBD2 matches 12 bases. Per germline, CDR1 SEHNR and CDR2 FQNEAQ (reference sequence). V lost 4 bases to trimming and J lost 6 bases; unmatched junction nucleotides: 5. The CDR3 totals 15 residues. The CDR3 nucleotides read TGTGCCAGCAGCTCGGCTAGCGGGAGGGCCGATACGCAGTATTTT. Translation gives CASSSASGRADTQYF.

CDR3: CASSLYYGSDTGELFF. DNA of the CDR3: TGTGCCAGCAGTTTATACTATGGGAGTGACACCGGGGAGCTGTTTTTT. The chain recombines TRBV28 with TRBJ2-2, with D perhaps TRBD2 (5 bases). From germline, CDR1 is MDHEN and CDR2 SYDVKM. Trimming took 1 base from V and 3 from J, leaving 12 bases between them. The CDR3 consists of 16 residues.

The chain links TRBV29-1 to TRBJ2-3; 10 bases line up with TRBD2. This CDR3 spans 16 amino acids. The V gene's germline CDR1 is SQVTM and CDR2 ANQGSEA. V dropped 1 base and J dropped 4; count of bases not matched to a gene: 8. The DNA of the CDR3 is TGCAGCGTTGAAGGGGAGGATAGCGGGAGGTCAGATACGCAGTATTTT. Its translation is CSVEGEDSGRSDTQYF.

In this sample, this clone turned up a few times. This chain uses TRBV7-9 with TRBJ1-1; 10 nucleotides align to TRBD1. This CDR3 spans 16 amino acids. Per germline, CDR1 SEHNR and CDR2 FQNEAQ (reference sequence). Trimming at V came to 5 bases and at J to 0 bases, leaving 6 bases not matched to a gene. CDR3 DNA: TGTGCCAGCAGCCCGGGACAGGGGAGGATGAACACTGAAGCTTTCTTT. Protein sequence: CASSPGQGRMNTEAFF.

The chain employs TRBV5-1 and TRBJ2-1; no definite D call. The germline gives CDR1 SGHRS, CDR2 YFSETQ. With 3 bases removed from V and 0 bases from J, the gap between germline ends came to 7 bases. The CDR3 loop spans 14 amino acids. The chain's CDR3 is CASSSRHSYNEQFF. The CDR3 bases are TGCGCCAGCAGCTCTAGGCACTCCTACAATGAGCAGTTCTTC.

The CDR3: CASSDGTDTDTQYF. CDR3 sequence (DNA): TGTGCCAGCAGTGACGGGACTGACACAGATACGCAGTATTTT. The J gene is TRBJ2-3, the V gene TRBV6-4; maybe TRBD2 (6 bases). V lost 2 bases to trimming and J lost 2 bases, with 8 bases between them. From germline, CDR1 is MRHNA and CDR2 SNTAGT. This CDR3 has 14 residues.

The J gene is TRBJ2-5, the V gene TRBV29-1, with 10 nucleotides matching TRBD1. The germline CDR1 and CDR2 sequences are SQVTM and ANQGSEA. The V segment lost 2 bases and the J segment 3 bases; nucleotides outside the gene matches: 6. The CDR3 extends over 15 amino acids. This CDR3 is CSVETTGTGEETQYF. The CDR3 DNA reads TGCAGCGTTGAAACCACCGGGACAGGGGAAGAGACCCAGTACTTC. Full variable domain (outside the CDR3, taken from reference TRBV29-1 and TRBJ2-5): SAVISQKPSRDICQRGTSLTIQCQVDSQVTMMFWYRQQPGQSLTLIATANQGSEATYESGFVIDKFPISRPNLTFSTLTVSNMSPEDSSIYLCSVETTGTGEETQYFGPGTRLLVL.

The chain uses TRBV6-2 or TRBV6-3 and TRBJ2-4; D remains ambiguous. Looked up from germline, CDR1 is MNHEY and CDR2 is SVGEGT. The germline V and J ends were trimmed by 0 bases and 0 bases, with 3 bases remaining between them. The CDR3 totals 14 residues. The CDR3, as DNA: TGTGCCAGCAGTTACTCTAGAGCCAAAAACATTCAGTACTTC. Amino acid sequence: CASSYSRAKNIQYF.

This clone was seen only once. The rearrangement joins TRBV3-1 (or the pseudogene TRBV3-2) to TRBJ2-1; no clear D. V lost 1 base to trimming and J lost 3 bases, with 1 base between them. This CDR3 region has 12 residues. In germline, CDR1 is LGHDT, CDR2 YNNKEL (reference sequence). The CDR3 nucleotides are TGTGCCAGCAGCCAAGTCTACAATGAGCAGTTCTTC. Amino acid sequence: CASSQVYNEQFF.

The CDR3 sequence: CASSLDTIEAFF. In nucleotides, the CDR3 is TGCGCCAGCAGCTTAGACACCATTGAAGCTTTCTTT. This sequence joins TRBV5-1 and TRBJ1-1; D remains ambiguous. The CDR3 has 12 amino acids. V lost 2 bases to trimming and J lost 7 bases, with 9 bases between them. Germline values: CDR1 SGHRS, CDR2 YFSETQ.

The chain combines TRBV6-1 with TRBJ1-6, with 8 bases fitting TRBD1. J gave up 7 bases and V 2 bases, and 7 bases lay outside the gene matches. Germline V gene data show CDR1 as MNHNS and CDR2 as SASEGT. The CDR3 has 16 residues. The CDR3 loop is CASSESRQGRNSPLHF. The CDR3 DNA reads TGTGCCAGCAGTGAAAGCCGACAGGGGAGGAATTCACCCCTCCACTTT.

The chain has TRBV7-2 and TRBJ2-6; D is uncertain. CDR1 and CDR2 from the germline V gene are SGHTA and FQGNSA. This CDR3 has 17 residues. V lost 2 bases and J lost 0, with 11 bases in between. For the CDR3, the DNA is TGTGCCAGCAGCTTATCCCACAGAACCTCTGGGGCCAACGTCCTGACTTTC. Its protein product is CASSLSHRTSGANVLTF.

Details on this clone: This sample also contains other DNA sequences that code for the same CDR3. The rearrangement joins TRBV19 to TRBJ2-1, with 12 bases identical to TRBD2. V trimming: 6 bases; J trimming: 7 bases; junction bases outside the gene matches: 1. CDR3 size: 13 residues. Germline V lookup: CDR1 LNHDA, CDR2 SQIVND (reference sequence). The CDR3, as DNA: TGTGCCAGTAGACTAGCGGGGGGTAATGAGCAGTTCTTC. The encoded protein is CASRLAGGNEQFF.

The chain couples TRBV9 to TRBJ2-5, with 8 bases aligning to TRBD2. V was pared by 0 bases and J by 1 base, with 5 bases of the junction left unmatched. Germline-derived CDR1 and CDR2 are SGDLS and YYNGEE. This CDR3 spans 16 amino acids. For the CDR3, the DNA is TGTGCCAGCAGCGTAGGGGATCGGGGGGGCCAAGAGACCCAGTACTTC. Translating it yields CASSVGDRGGQETQYF.

This clone came up once. The rearrangement links TRBV6-4 to TRBJ2-7, with D unclear. Trimming removed 6 bases at V and 4 bases at J, with 4 bases between. The CDR3 totals 10 residues. From germline, CDR1 is MRHNA and CDR2 SNTAGT. CDR3 bases: TGTGCCAGCAGCGGGTACGAGCAGTACTTC. Residues: CASSGYEQYF.

This chain links TRBV20-1 with TRBJ2-1; no clear D gene. V was clipped by 3 bases and J by 5 bases, with 8 bases between them. Germline V gene sequence: CDR1 DFQATT, CDR2 SNEGSKA (reference sequence). CDR3 length: 12 residues. The CDR3 region is CSASSDDNEQFF. The DNA of the CDR3 is TGCAGTGCTAGTAGTGACGACAATGAGCAGTTCTTC.